This TCR beta chain was recovered during a study of blood T cell repertoires in COVID-19. On the study more broadly: Donors in the United States, Italy and Spain gave samples during acute or convalescent COVID-19.

Germline V gene data show CDR1 as SEHNR and CDR2 as FQNEAQ (reference sequence). V was cut by 1 base and J by 3 bases, with 10 bases left in between. The CDR3 is made up of 14 amino acids. Produced via immunoSEQ multiplex PCR; TCRdb's table is partial and in-frame only. The table shows some 310,000 clones, with roughly 87% occurring only once. The chain links TRBV7-9 to TRBJ2-7; D remains ambiguous. The receptor was derived from a man aged 45-60 years with active or convalescent COVID-19. The sample comprised peripheral blood. Written as DNA, the CDR3 is TGTGCCAGCAGCTTAGTCGTACAGAACTACGAGCAGTACTTC. Translated, it gives CASSLVVQNYEQYF.